The 18 T cell receptor beta chains below were found in one sample sequenced in a study of radiotherapy plus CTLA-4 blockade in lung cancer. The assay was immunoSEQ multiplex PCR, and TCRdb's table has in-frame clones only and misses some. The repertoire includes roughly 54,000 clones, roughly 81% of them detected once, and roughly 4.9% sits in the top ten. Sequences were derived from peripheral blood, sampled from a patient treated with radiotherapy plus ipilimumab. All receptors come from a human donor with non-small cell lung cancer whose response to radiotherapy plus ipilimumab could not be evaluated.

Points on this clone: Sequence at one end of the junction differs from germline and may be a read error. This chain uses TRBV6-6 with TRBJ1-2, with 10 bases aligning to TRBD1. From germline, CDR1 is MNHNY and CDR2 SVGAGI (reference sequence). This CDR3 region has 13 residues. The CDR3 here is CTTFGTGVGGYTF. The CDR3 bases are TGCACGACTTTCGGGACAGGGGTCGGTGGCTACACCTTC.

The CDR3 here is CASSQRQVGTEAFF. CDR3 nucleotides: TGTGCCAGCAGCCAAAGACAGGTCGGGACTGAAGCTTTCTTT. This chain uses TRBV5-5 with TRBJ1-1, with D maybe TRBD1 (6 bases). CDR1 and CDR2 from the germline V gene are SGHKS and YYEKEE (reference sequence). CDR3 length: 14 amino acids. V lost 4 bases and J lost 5, with 15 bases in between. The variable domain in full, with the rest retrieved from reference TRBV5-5 and TRBJ1-1, is DAGVTQSPTHLIKTRGQQVTLRCSPISGHKSVSWYQQVLGQGPQFIFQYYEKEERGRGNFPDRFSARQFPNYSSELNVNALLLGDSALYLCASSQRQVGTEAFFGQGTRLTVV.

The DNA of the CDR3 is TGTGCCAGCAGTGCGACCCGGCGGTACAATGAGCAGTTCTTC. This gives the protein CASSATRRYNEQFF. The chain joins TRBV2 to TRBJ2-1; D not resolved. The CDR3 extends over 14 amino acids. CDR1 is SNHLY, CDR2 FYNNEI, per germline. Trimming pared 4 bases from V and 4 bases from J, leaving 11 bases between.

The chain combines TRBV27 with TRBJ1-2; D is undetermined. V lost 0 bases, J lost 5 bases, and 19 bases lay in between. The germline V gene encodes CDR1 MNHEY and CDR2 SMNVEV (reference sequence). The CDR3 contains 17 residues. For the CDR3, the DNA is TGTGCCAGCAGTTTATCCTTCCTTCATATGGAGAAATATGGCTACACCTTC. Protein: CASSLSFLHMEKYGYTF.

This clone was detected only a few times. J is TRBJ1-1 and V is TRBV5-8, with 7 bases matching TRBD1. The V gene end was trimmed by 7 bases and the J gene end by 0 bases; junction bases not matched to a gene: 15. Germline values: CDR1 SGHTS, CDR2 YDEGEE. This CDR3 region has 17 residues. The chain's CDR3 is CASPSEQRGPMNTEAFF. The CDR3 coding sequence is TGTGCCAGCCCTTCTGAACAGAGGGGGCCTATGAACACTGAAGCTTTCTTT.

The chain employs TRBV6-5 and TRBJ2-1, with 8 bases that match TRBD1. CDR3 length: 15 amino acids. The trim removed 6 bases at V and 0 bases at J, leaving 4 bases unmatched. The germline CDR1 and CDR2 sequences are MNHEY and SVGAGI. This CDR3 reads CASRQQGGSYNEQFF. DNA of the CDR3: TGTGCCAGCAGACAACAGGGGGGCTCCTACAATGAGCAGTTCTTC.

V and J are TRBV9 and TRBJ2-3, with D possibly matching TRBD2 (7 bases). The CDR3 sequence is 15 residues long. Per the germline V gene, CDR1 is SGDLS and CDR2 is YYNGEE. V lost 3 bases and J lost 2, with 13 bases in between. CDR3 region: CASSGGGRVTDTQYF. In DNA form, the CDR3 reads TGTGCCAGCAGCGGAGGGGGGAGGGTCACAGATACGCAGTATTTT.

V is TRBV5-1 and J is TRBJ1-2, with TRBD1 identical over 7 bases. From germline, CDR1 is SGHRS and CDR2 YFSETQ. V shed 2 bases and J 0 bases; nucleotides not matched to a gene: 10. The length of the CDR3 is 17 residues. In DNA, the CDR3 is TGCGCCAGCAGCTTCTCACAGGGGCCCAAATCTAACTATGGCTACACCTTC. It is translated as CASSFSQGPKSNYGYTF.

This clone was recorded only once. This chain connects TRBV6-1 to TRBJ2-5, with D perhaps matching TRBD2 (6 bases). The J call may be incorrect, as the DNA end agrees better with TRBJ2-7. The CDR3 spans 12 residues. Looked up from germline, CDR1 is MNHNS and CDR2 is SASEGT. Written as DNA, the CDR3 is TGTGCCAGCAGTGTGGGGGGATACGAGCAGTACTTC. It specifies CASSVGGYEQYF.

The chain has TRBV19 and TRBJ2-7; 7 bases match TRBD1. The V segment lost 4 bases and the J segment 0 bases; nucleotides outside the gene matches: 6. The germline V gene encodes CDR1 LNHDA and CDR2 SQIVND (reference sequence). This CDR3 contains 15 residues. CDR3 amino acids: CASSTGQRSSYEQYF. The CDR3 nucleotides are TGTGCCAGTAGTACGGGACAGAGGAGCTCCTACGAGCAGTACTTC.

V and J are TRBV28 and TRBJ1-2, with TRBD1 as a possible D gene (6 bases). V dropped 7 bases and J dropped 5 bases, with 11 bases sitting between them. There are 12 residues in the CDR3. From germline, CDR1 is MDHEN and CDR2 SYDVKM. CDR3 sequence: CASTTGQYGYTF. CDR3 in DNA: TGTGCCAGCACCACAGGGCAATATGGCTACACCTTC.

The rearrangement links TRBV27 to TRBJ2-3; 11 bases align to TRBD2. V was pared by 4 bases and J by 3 bases, with 6 bases of the junction left unmatched. Per the germline V gene, CDR1 is MNHEY and CDR2 is SMNVEV (reference sequence). The CDR3 runs to 16 residues. In nucleotides, the CDR3 is TGTGCCAGCAGTTCACCCCGACTAGCGGGAACAGATACGCAGTATTTT. Translated: CASSSPRLAGTDTQYF.

The gene calls are TRBV28 and TRBJ2-4; 8 bases fit TRBD1. The CDR3 has 16 amino acids. CDR1 MDHEN and CDR2 SYDVKM come from the germline V gene. The V gene end was trimmed by 5 bases and the J gene end by 0 bases; junction bases not matched to a gene: 6. CDR3 sequence: CASSAPGTGAKNIQYF. For the CDR3, the DNA is TGTGCCAGCAGTGCACCCGGGACAGGAGCCAAAAACATTCAGTACTTC.

The chain employs TRBV7-2 and TRBJ1-2; 7 positions match TRBD1. The CDR3 contains 14 residues. Per germline, CDR1 SGHTA and CDR2 FQGNSA. The V and J ends lost 1 base and 5 bases, in that order; junction bases with no gene match: 4. The CDR3 spells CASSLDRGEYGYTF. CDR3 bases: TGTGCCAGCAGCTTAGACAGGGGTGAATATGGCTACACCTTC.

The rearrangement uses TRBV28 and TRBJ1-5; possible D gene TRBD1, 6 bases. V was clipped by 4 bases and J by 0 bases, with 25 bases between them. CDR1 is MDHEN and CDR2 is SYDVKM in the germline V gene. This CDR3 comprises 20 residues. The CDR3 here is CASSSRAGARGRNSNQPQHF. CDR3 DNA: TGTGCCAGCAGTTCGAGGGCAGGGGCTCGAGGGCGGAATAGCAATCAGCCCCAGCATTTT.

V gene TRBV6-4 combines with J gene TRBJ1-4; 9 bases match TRBD1. Losses at the gene ends were 8 bases for V and 8 bases for J; bases not matched to a gene: 12. Germline V gene lookup returns CDR1 MRHNA and CDR2 SNTAGT. The CDR3 loop spans 15 amino acids. The CDR3 is CASQRPGQGNEKLFF. CDR3 nucleotide sequence: TGTGCCAGCCAAAGGCCGGGACAGGGCAACGAAAAACTGTTTTTT.

The chain couples TRBV11-2 to TRBJ2-3; D perhaps matches TRBD2 (6 bases). The CDR3 totals 16 residues. V lost 0 bases and J lost 2, with 12 bases in between. Looked up from germline, CDR1 is SGHAT and CDR2 is FQNNGV. The DNA for the CDR3 is TGTGCCAGCAGCTTAGATGGAGCGGGCCCCACAGATACGCAGTATTTT. Encoded protein: CASSLDGAGPTDTQYF.

V and J are TRBV27 and TRBJ1-5, with D tentatively TRBD1 (6 bases). CDR3 length: 14 residues. V lost 2 bases to trimming and J lost 4 bases, with 9 bases between them. The germline V gene has CDR1 MNHEY and CDR2 SMNVEV (reference sequence). CDR3 in DNA: TGTGCCAGCAGTTTACGGCAGGGGAATCAGCCCCAGCATTTT. This translates into CASSLRQGNQPQHF.